The 14 T cell receptor beta chains given below trace back to one sample, sequenced in a study of blood T cells in healthy people across ages. Sample-barcoded 5' priming and a J-beta primer mix drove a second PCR of about 6 to 12 cycles. TCRdb re-analysed the 5' RACE reads in MiXCR, keeping a single row per CDR3 protein. Altogether about 730,000 distinct CDR3 sequences are present, 43% being singletons, with the ten largest covering around a fifth. Sequenced material: blood. The receptors here all came from a woman aged 55-69 years in good health.

This rearrangement joins TRBV10-2 to TRBJ1-1; D may be TRBD1 (6 bases). CDR1 and CDR2 (germline): WSHSY, SAAADI. V was shortened by 6 bases and J by 5 bases, with 13 bases between the two germline ends. The CDR3 is made up of 13 amino acids. The DNA for the CDR3 is TGCGCCAGCAGCGGGACAAAGATGACTGAAGCTTTCTTT. It yields the protein CASSGTKMTEAFF.

This chain connects TRBV21-1 to TRBJ1-5; the D call of TRBD1 is as the table states it, not checked on the DNA. TRBV21-1 is noted as a pseudogene. The CDR3 is made up of 18 amino acids. Here the CDR3 DNA reads TGTGCCAGCAGCAAATCGGGTTCCGGGGAGCGAAGCAATCAGCCCCAGCATTTT. This gives the protein CASSKSGSGERSNQPQHF.

The chain links TRBV20-1 to TRBJ2-5; TRBD2 is a possible D gene (6 bases). Trimming shortened V by 6 bases and J by 6 bases, and 14 bases separated the two germline ends. The CDR3 contains 12 residues. Germline loops: CDR1 DFQATT, CDR2 SNEGSKA (reference sequence). CDR3 loop: CSARRGWKTQYF. The CDR3 region has the DNA TGCAGTGCCCGGCGGGGTTGGAAGACCCAGTACTTC.

In its sample, this clonotype was seen a few times. The chain links TRBV7-9 to TRBJ2-7; D is unclear. This CDR3 region has 14 residues. V was shortened by 7 bases and J by 2 bases, with 15 bases between the two germline ends. CDR1 and CDR2 from the germline V gene are SEHNR and FQNEAQ (reference sequence). The CDR3 coding sequence is TGTGCCAGCATACCAGAGGCGTCCGCCTACGAGCAGTACTTC. This codes for CASIPEASAYEQYF.

This clonotype occurred a few times. The J gene is TRBJ2-3, the V gene TRBV6-6, with TRBD2 matching 8 bases. Germline V gene sequence: CDR1 MNHNY, CDR2 SVGAGI (reference sequence). V gave up 7 bases and J gave up 1 base; unmatched junction bases: 13. This CDR3 has 17 residues. The chain's CDR3 is CASISGTRSKRTDTQYF. DNA for the CDR3: TGTGCCAGCATCTCCGGGACTAGATCGAAACGCACAGATACGCAGTATTTT.

This clonotype was found a few times. The DNA for the CDR3 is TGCGCCAGCAGCTTGGAAACGGCGAACACTGAAGCTTTCTTT. It specifies CASSLETANTEAFF. V gene TRBV5-1 combines with J gene TRBJ1-1, with D unresolved. Deletions cut 0 bases from V and 1 base from J, with 7 bases between. Per the germline V gene, CDR1 is SGHRS and CDR2 is YFSETQ. This CDR3 is 14 amino acids long.

This clonotype appeared a few times. The rearrangement links TRBV29-1 to TRBJ2-7, with 8 bases matching TRBD1. The CDR3 contains 14 residues. The junction had 8 bases not matched to a gene; V was cut back by 4 bases and J by 3 bases. Germline values: CDR1 SQVTM, CDR2 ANQGSEA. The CDR3 nucleotides are TGCAGCGTTGCCGGGACAGGCCGGGACTACGAGCAGTACTTC. This sequence encodes CSVAGTGRDYEQYF.

This clonotype showed up just once. The V and J genes are TRBV28 and TRBJ1-5; D is perhaps TRBD1 (6 bases). The germline CDR1 and CDR2 sequences are MDHEN and SYDVKM. The CDR3 has 15 residues. With 4 bases removed from V and 0 bases from J, the gap between germline ends came to 10 bases. CDR3 loop: CASSSGAHSNQPQHF. The DNA for the CDR3 is TGTGCCAGCAGTTCGGGGGCACATAGCAATCAGCCCCAGCATTTT.

The chain uses TRBV5-1 and TRBJ2-1; TRBD1 agrees at 10 bases. The germline V gene encodes CDR1 SGHRS and CDR2 YFSETQ. V gave up 4 bases and J gave up 15 bases; unmatched junction bases: 13. The length of the CDR3 is 14 residues. CDR3 amino acids: CASSTGGTGDVRFF. The CDR3 DNA is TGCGCCAGCAGCACCGGAGGGACAGGGGATGTTAGGTTCTTC.

This clonotype was seen ten or more times. This chain connects TRBV2 to TRBJ2-5; D is undetermined. CDR3 length equals 11 residues. The germline V gene encodes CDR1 SNHLY and CDR2 FYNNEI. Trimming shortened V by 3 bases and J by 5 bases, and 4 bases separated the two germline ends. CDR3: CASSEGETQYF. The CDR3 DNA reads as TGTGCCAGCAGTGAGGGGGAGACCCAGTACTTC. The entire variable domain, with the rest obtained from reference TRBV2 and TRBJ2-5, is as follows: EPEVTQTPSHQVTQMGQEVILRCVPISNHLYFYWYRQILGQKVEFLVSFYNNEISEKSEIFDDQFSVERPDGSNFTLKIRSTKLEDSAMYFCASSEGETQYFGPGTRLLVL.

This clonotype was seen a few times. The chain employs TRBV12-3 or TRBV12-4 and TRBJ2-2; TRBD1 agrees at 9 bases. The CDR3 totals 15 residues. Trimming removed 3 bases from V and 7 bases from J; junction bases left unmatched: 6. The CDR3: CASSFTGTGFGELFF. Here the CDR3 DNA reads TGTGCCAGCAGTTTCACCGGGACAGGGTTCGGGGAGCTGTTTTTT.

In this sample, this clonotype turned up a few times. This chain joins TRBV6-1 and TRBJ2-3, with 12 nucleotides matching TRBD2. The CDR3 runs 14 residues. Losses at the gene ends were 10 bases for V and 4 bases for J; bases not matched to a gene: 6. Germline lookup yields CDR1 MNHNS and CDR2 SASEGT. For the CDR3, the DNA is TGTGCCATTTCGACTAGCGGGGGCCCAGATACGCAGTATTTT. The encoded protein is CAISTSGGPDTQYF.

The chain couples TRBV29-1 to TRBJ2-4, with a weak D call TRBD1 (6 bases). Trimming removed 0 bases at V and 6 bases at J, with 12 bases between. This CDR3 region has 14 residues. The germline V gene encodes CDR1 SQVTM and CDR2 ANQGSEA. DNA for the CDR3: TGCAGCGTTGAAGATAATCAGGGGATAAACATTCAGTACTTC. Amino acids: CSVEDNQGINIQYF. The complete variable domain, with remaining parts taken from reference TRBV29-1 and TRBJ2-4, reads SAVISQKPSRDICQRGTSLTIQCQVDSQVTMMFWYRQQPGQSLTLIATANQGSEATYESGFVIDKFPISRPNLTFSTLTVSNMSPEDSSIYLCSVEDNQGINIQYFGAGTRLSVL.

V usage is TRBV20-1 and J usage is TRBJ2-2; D call uncertain. CDR1 is DFQATT and CDR2 is SNEGSKA in the germline V gene (reference sequence). Trimming took off 5 bases at V and 6 bases at J, with 19 bases between the two ends. The CDR3 spans 15 residues. CDR3: CSALTPGQGAGELFF. The CDR3 DNA reads TGCAGTGCTCTAACTCCGGGTCAAGGAGCCGGGGAGCTGTTTTTT.